Presented here are 21 T cell receptor beta chains from one specimen sequenced in a study of graft-versus-host responses after intestinal transplantation (dated by TCRdb to about 2021). Library prep was done by the immunoSEQ multiplex PCR assay. In TCRdb, the immuneACCESS table is reduced to in-frame sequences with V and J assigned. These tables do not hold every clone; where another copy was compared, an unresolved V gene accounts for under half, and the others remain unexplained. Across this sample there are 77,000 or so clones, with 92% seen only once. The ten largest clones add up to roughly 0.64% of the sample. The starting material was PBMCs, obtained 98 days after intestinal transplantation. The source of these receptors is a human patient who received an intestinal transplant, so some T cells may come from the graft donor.

V gene TRBV7-6 combines with J gene TRBJ2-7, with 9 bases identical to TRBD2. With V trimmed by 5 bases and J by 3 bases, 11 bases remained unmatched. The CDR3 sequence is 16 residues long. Germline assignment: CDR1 SGHVS and CDR2 FNYEAQ. The CDR3 bases are TGTGCCAGCAGCCCGGGTCCTAGCGGGGAACTCTACGAGCAGTACTTC. As protein: CASSPGPSGELYEQYF.

The rearrangement uses TRBV30 and TRBJ2-6; maybe TRBD1 (5 bases). The CDR3 runs 16 residues. Germline V gene data show CDR1 as GTSNPN and CDR2 as SVGIG (reference sequence). The germline V and J ends were trimmed by 0 bases and 0 bases, with 9 bases remaining between them. CDR3 region: CAWSVFRGSGANVLTF. CDR3 DNA: TGTGCCTGGAGTGTCTTTAGGGGCTCTGGGGCCAACGTCCTGACTTTC.

The rearrangement links TRBV27 to TRBJ1-2; unclear D gene. This CDR3 contains 13 residues. Germline values: CDR1 MNHEY, CDR2 SMNVEV (reference sequence). Trimming removed 5 bases at V and 2 bases at J, with 9 bases between. CDR3 DNA sequence: TGTGCCAGCAGTCAGGAGTGGAACTATGGCTACACCTTC. Its protein is CASSQEWNYGYTF.

The chain employs TRBV30 and TRBJ2-5, with D unclear. Germline V gene data show CDR1 as GTSNPN and CDR2 as SVGIG (reference sequence). This CDR3 is built from 13 residues. V lost 0 bases to trimming and J lost 2 bases, with 7 bases between them. The CDR3 reads CAWSVAVQETQYF. CDR3 bases: TGTGCCTGGAGTGTAGCAGTACAAGAGACCCAGTACTTC.

The chain couples TRBV7-6 to TRBJ2-7, with TRBD2 matching 8 bases. V gave up 2 bases and J gave up 6 bases; unmatched junction bases: 9. This CDR3 contains 15 residues. Germline CDR1 reads SGHVS; CDR2 reads FNYEAQ. CDR3 sequence: CASSLLPGGVGEQYF. As DNA, the CDR3 is TGTGCCAGCAGCTTATTACCCGGGGGGGTTGGCGAGCAGTACTTC.

This rearrangement joins TRBV13 to TRBJ2-2, with D possibly being TRBD2 (5 bases). The CDR3 has 19 amino acids. Germline CDR1 reads PRHDT; CDR2 reads FYEKMQ (reference sequence). Trimming stripped 2 bases from V and 1 base from J, with 20 bases between. The CDR3 here is CASSLFLTSPLLNTGELFF. In nucleotides, the CDR3 is TGTGCCAGCAGCTTATTTTTAACTAGTCCCCTACTGAACACCGGGGAGCTGTTTTTT.

The J gene is TRBJ1-4, the V gene TRBV7-9; 8 bases are a match to TRBD1. Germline V gene data show CDR1 as SEHNR and CDR2 as FQNEAQ (reference sequence). V shed 2 bases, J shed 6 bases, and the junction held 5 bases outside the gene matches. The length of the CDR3 is 15 residues. The CDR3 coding sequence is TGTGCCAGCAGCTTAAGCTACAGGGGGTATGAAAAACTGTTTTTT. Amino acids: CASSLSYRGYEKLFF.

The genes are TRBV28 and TRBJ2-5; D gene uncertain. Trimming stripped 3 bases from V and 2 bases from J, with 13 bases between. This CDR3 contains 15 residues. CDR1 and CDR2 from the germline V gene are MDHEN and SYDVKM. Here the CDR3 DNA reads TGTGCCAGCAGTTTGGTTCGTCAGCTACAAGAGACCCAGTACTTC. Translation gives CASSLVRQLQETQYF.

The rearrangement joins TRBV9 to TRBJ2-1, with TRBD2 identical over 7 bases. With V trimmed by 3 bases and J by 1 base, 4 bases remained unmatched. Germline V CDR1 and CDR2: SGDLS, YYNGEE. The CDR3 is 15 amino acids. The CDR3: CASSDRGVSYNEQFF. The CDR3 DNA sequence: TGTGCCAGCAGCGATCGGGGGGTTTCCTACAATGAGCAGTTCTTC. Looking up the rest from reference TRBV9 and TRBJ2-1 gives the full variable domain: DSGVTQTPKHLITATGQRVTLRCSPRSGDLSVYWYQQSLDQGLQFLIQYYNGEERAKGNILERFSAQQFPDLHSELNLSSLELGDSALYFCASSDRGVSYNEQFFGPGTRLTVL.

This sequence joins TRBV6-5 and TRBJ2-1; D might be TRBD1 (5 bases). Trimming shortened V by 2 bases and J by 0 bases, and 8 bases separated the two germline ends. The germline CDR1 and CDR2 sequences are MNHEY and SVGAGI. CDR3 length: 15 amino acids. Written as DNA, the CDR3 is TGTGCCAGCAGTTACGACAGAAGCTCCTACAATGAGCAGTTCTTC. Translating gives CASSYDRSSYNEQFF.

The chain couples TRBV6-5 to TRBJ1-2, with a tentative D call TRBD1 (5 bases). From germline, CDR1 is MNHEY and CDR2 SVGAGI. V was cut by 5 bases and J by 5 bases, with 15 bases left in between. CDR3 length: 14 amino acids. CDR3 protein: CASSETPGEYGYTF. DNA of the CDR3: TGTGCCAGCAGTGAAACTCCGGGGGAGTATGGCTACACCTTC.

The J gene is TRBJ2-1, the V gene TRBV29-1; D unclear. The CDR3 extends over 16 amino acids. V dropped 4 bases and J dropped 3 bases, with 19 bases sitting between them. Germline V gene sequence: CDR1 SQVTM, CDR2 ANQGSEA. CDR3 DNA sequence: TGCAGCGTTGCAAGAGGCGCAGGACCGATCTACAATGAGCAGTTCTTC. It encodes CSVARGAGPIYNEQFF.

Concerning this clone itself: This same CDR3 is encoded by further DNA sequences in the sample. The chain employs TRBV27 and TRBJ2-2; D unresolved. The germline V gene encodes CDR1 MNHEY and CDR2 SMNVEV (reference sequence). The CDR3 consists of 14 residues. V was trimmed by 3 bases and J by 6 bases, leaving 11 bases between them. The CDR3 nucleotides are TGTGCCAGCAGTTTGGGTGGGGTATCCGGGGAGCTGTTTTTT. Its translation is CASSLGGVSGELFF.

The chain recombines TRBV11-2 with TRBJ2-5, with D unresolved. The CDR3 has 16 amino acids. Germline values: CDR1 SGHAT, CDR2 FQNNGV. V dropped 2 bases and J dropped 5 bases, with 18 bases sitting between them. The CDR3 reads CASSLTRADVRETQYF. DNA for the CDR3: TGTGCCAGCAGCTTAACCCGGGCTGACGTCCGGGAGACCCAGTACTTC.

The chain links TRBV14 to TRBJ1-1, with unresolved D. V gave up 0 bases and J gave up 2 bases, with 10 bases separating them. The germline CDR1 and CDR2 sequences are SGHDN and FVKESK. The CDR3 totals 15 residues. Here the CDR3 DNA reads TGTGCCAGCAGCCAAGATGCCCAGGTAAACACTGAAGCTTTCTTT. It specifies CASSQDAQVNTEAFF.

The genes are TRBV9 and TRBJ1-4; tentatively, D is TRBD1 (5 bases). Between the trimmed V and J ends, which lost 0 bases and 5 bases, there was a span of 14 bases. The length of the CDR3 is 16 residues. Germline CDR1 reads SGDLS; CDR2 reads YYNGEE. The CDR3 is CASSVEGGARNEKLFF. As DNA, the CDR3 is TGTGCCAGCAGCGTAGAGGGAGGGGCAAGGAATGAAAAACTGTTTTTT. Full variable domain (outside the CDR3, taken from reference TRBV9 and TRBJ1-4): DSGVTQTPKHLITATGQRVTLRCSPRSGDLSVYWYQQSLDQGLQFLIQYYNGEERAKGNILERFSAQQFPDLHSELNLSSLELGDSALYFCASSVEGGARNEKLFFGSGTQLSVL.

This chain links TRBV2 with TRBJ2-7, with TRBD1 matching 7 bases. Germline loops: CDR1 SNHLY, CDR2 FYNNEI. V gave up 4 bases and J gave up 0 bases; unmatched junction bases: 6. This CDR3 is built from 15 residues. CDR3 sequence reads: CASSAVGQDSYEQYF. CDR3 DNA sequence: TGTGCCAGCAGTGCAGTTGGACAGGACTCCTACGAGCAGTACTTC.

The chain links TRBV7-2 to TRBJ2-6; D ambiguous. The V end lost 3 bases, the J end lost 0 bases, and 15 bases lay between the germline ends. Per germline, CDR1 SGHTA and CDR2 FQGNSA. The CDR3 is 18 residues long. CDR3: CASSFQTRPSSGANVLTF. The DNA of the CDR3 is TGTGCCAGCAGCTTCCAGACACGGCCCTCCTCTGGGGCCAACGTCCTGACTTTC.

V and J are TRBV7-9 and TRBJ2-7; TRBD2 matches 7 bases. This CDR3 region has 16 residues. Trimming cost V 4 bases and J 6 bases; bases outside gene matches: 15. Per the germline V gene, CDR1 is SEHNR and CDR2 is FQNEAQ (reference sequence). CDR3 in amino acids: CASSSDAEQRLAEQYF. DNA of the CDR3: TGTGCCAGCAGCTCGGACGCCGAACAGAGACTAGCCGAGCAGTACTTC.

J is TRBJ1-6 and V is TRBV5-5; 10 bases fit TRBD1. V lost 0 bases to trimming and J lost 0 bases; unmatched junction nucleotides: 0. The CDR3 extends over 17 amino acids. The germline V gene has CDR1 SGHKS and CDR2 YYEKEE (reference sequence). The CDR3 nucleotides read TGTGCCAGCAGCTTGGGGGACAGGGGCTCCTATAATTCACCCCTCCACTTT. This sequence encodes CASSLGDRGSYNSPLHF.

The V gene is TRBV28, the J gene TRBJ2-1, with no clear D. The germline V gene has CDR1 MDHEN and CDR2 SYDVKM. The CDR3 sequence is 13 residues long. V was cut by 2 bases and J by 3 bases, with 5 bases left in between. The DNA for the CDR3 is TGTGCCAGCAGTTTAGACAACTACAATGAGCAGTTCTTC. It yields the protein CASSLDNYNEQFF.